These 5 T cell receptor beta chains share one sample of origin, sequenced in a study of T cells after yellow fever vaccination. MiXCR, run by TCRdb on the 5' RACE reads, gives a single entry per CDR3 protein. The sample has just under 85,000 distinct CDR3 sequences; 13% are singletons. This specimen was CD8+ T cells not binding an NS4B(214-222) dextramer, sorted from PBMCs, taken roughly 20 days after the first yellow fever vaccination. Receptors originate from a man aged 18 to 35 who received the YFV17D yellow fever vaccine.

The V and J genes are TRBV11-2 and TRBJ2-7, with D perhaps TRBD1 (6 bases). This CDR3 is built from 14 residues. Trimming shortened V by 3 bases and J by 0 bases, and 9 bases separated the two germline ends. The germline V gene encodes CDR1 SGHAT and CDR2 FQNNGV. This CDR3 reads CASSFSGASYEQYF. The DNA of the CDR3 is TGTGCCAGCAGCTTTTCAGGGGCCTCCTACGAGCAGTACTTC.

The chain couples TRBV6-2 or TRBV6-3 to TRBJ1-2; the D is unclear. V was trimmed by 4 bases and J by 8 bases, leaving 17 bases between them. The germline CDR1 and CDR2 sequences are MNHEY and SVGEGT. The CDR3 has 14 residues. The CDR3 protein is CASSSPASFIGYTF. DNA of the CDR3: TGTGCCAGCAGTTCACCAGCCTCCTTTATAGGCTACACCTTC.

The chain joins TRBV7-6 to TRBJ1-4, with D hard to call. Trimming removed 4 bases from V and 0 bases from J, with 6 bases in between. Germline loops: CDR1 SGHVS, CDR2 FNYEAQ. The CDR3 contains 14 residues. CDR3 DNA sequence: TGTGCCAGCAGCTCAGAATCAACTAATGAAAAACTGTTTTTT. Translating gives CASSSESTNEKLFF. Complete variable domain (other parts from reference TRBV7-6 and TRBJ1-4): GAGVSQSPRYKVTKRGQDVALRCDPISGHVSLYWYRQALGQGPEFLTYFNYEAQQDKSGLPNDRFSAERPEGSISTLTIQRTEQRDSAMYRCASSSESTNEKLFFGSGTQLSVL.

The V gene is TRBV7-6, the J gene TRBJ1-1, with 11 bases fitting TRBD1. CDR1 is SGHVS and CDR2 is FNYEAQ in the germline V gene. V lost 1 base to trimming and J lost 5 bases; unmatched junction nucleotides: 6. This CDR3 is 16 amino acids long. CDR3 in amino acids: CASSLGSGTGGTEAFF. CDR3 bases: TGTGCCAGCAGCTTAGGGTCCGGGACAGGGGGAACTGAAGCTTTCTTT.

The chain recombines TRBV6-5 with TRBJ1-2, with a tentative D call TRBD1 (5 bases). CDR1 is MNHEY, CDR2 SVGAGI, per germline. The CDR3 is 12 residues long. Trimming stripped 8 bases from V and 6 bases from J, with 13 bases between. The CDR3 reads CASRMARDGYTF. In DNA form, the CDR3 reads TGTGCCAGCCGGATGGCCAGGGATGGCTACACCTTC.